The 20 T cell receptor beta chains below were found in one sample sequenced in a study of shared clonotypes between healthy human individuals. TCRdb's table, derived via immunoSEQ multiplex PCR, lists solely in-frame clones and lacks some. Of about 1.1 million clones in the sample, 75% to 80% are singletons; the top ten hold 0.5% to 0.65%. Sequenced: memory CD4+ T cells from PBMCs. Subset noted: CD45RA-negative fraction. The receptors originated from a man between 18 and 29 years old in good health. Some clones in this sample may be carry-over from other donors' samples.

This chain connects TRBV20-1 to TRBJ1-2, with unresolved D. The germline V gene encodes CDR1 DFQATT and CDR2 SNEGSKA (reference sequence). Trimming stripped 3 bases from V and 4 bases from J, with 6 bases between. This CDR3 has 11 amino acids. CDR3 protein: CSARVAYGYTF. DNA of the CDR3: TGCAGTGCTAGGGTTGCCTATGGCTACACCTTC.

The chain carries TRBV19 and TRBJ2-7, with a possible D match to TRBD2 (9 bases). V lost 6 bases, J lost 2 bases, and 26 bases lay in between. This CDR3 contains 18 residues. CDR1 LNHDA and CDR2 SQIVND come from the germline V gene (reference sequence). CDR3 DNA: TGTGCCAGTAGCAAAACAGGGGGAGCGGGAGGAGGAACCTACGAGCAGTACTTC. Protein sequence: CASSKTGGAGGGTYEQYF.

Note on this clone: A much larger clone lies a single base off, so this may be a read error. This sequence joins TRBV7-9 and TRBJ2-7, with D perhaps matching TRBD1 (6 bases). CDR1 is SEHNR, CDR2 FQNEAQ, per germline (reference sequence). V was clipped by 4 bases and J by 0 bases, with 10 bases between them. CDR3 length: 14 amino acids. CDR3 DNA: TGTGCCAGCAGCTCCAACAGGGCCTCCTACGAGCAGTACTTC. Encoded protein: CASSSNRASYEQYF.

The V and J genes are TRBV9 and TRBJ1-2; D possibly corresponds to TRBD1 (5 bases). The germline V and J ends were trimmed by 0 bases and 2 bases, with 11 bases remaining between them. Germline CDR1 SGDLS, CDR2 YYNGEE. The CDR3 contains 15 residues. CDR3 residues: CASSVESRGNYGYTF. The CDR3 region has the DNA TGTGCCAGCAGCGTAGAGTCCCGGGGGAACTATGGCTACACCTTC.

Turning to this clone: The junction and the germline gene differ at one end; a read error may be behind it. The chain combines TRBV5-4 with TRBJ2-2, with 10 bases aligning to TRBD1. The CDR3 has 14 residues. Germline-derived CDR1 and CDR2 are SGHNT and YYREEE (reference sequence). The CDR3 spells CVSRRDRGTGELFF. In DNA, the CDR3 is TGTGTCAGCAGGAGGGACAGGGGCACCGGGGAGCTGTTTTTT.

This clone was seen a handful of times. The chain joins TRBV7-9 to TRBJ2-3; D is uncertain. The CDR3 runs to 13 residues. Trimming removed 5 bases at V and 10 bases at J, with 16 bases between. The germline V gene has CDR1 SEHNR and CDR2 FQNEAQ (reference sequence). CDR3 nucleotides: TGTGCCAGCAGCCCCAACCGAGACTCCCCGCAGTATTTT. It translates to CASSPNRDSPQYF. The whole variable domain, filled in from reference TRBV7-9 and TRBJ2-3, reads DTGVSQNPRHKITKRGQNVTFRCDPISEHNRLYWYRQTLGQGPEFLTYFQNEAQLEKSRLLSDRFSAERPKGSFSTLEIQRTEQGDSAMYLCASSPNRDSPQYFGPGTRLTVL.

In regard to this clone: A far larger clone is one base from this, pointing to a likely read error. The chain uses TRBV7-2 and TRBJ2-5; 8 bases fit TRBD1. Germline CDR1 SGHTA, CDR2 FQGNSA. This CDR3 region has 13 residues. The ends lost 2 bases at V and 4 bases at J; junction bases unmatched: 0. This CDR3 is CASSLQGAETQYF. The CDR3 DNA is TGTGCCAGCAGCTTACAGGGGGCAGAGACCCAGTACTTC. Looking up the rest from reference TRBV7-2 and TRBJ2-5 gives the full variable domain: GAGVSQSPSNKVTEKGKDVELRCDPISGHTALYWYRQSLGQGLEFLIYFQGNSAPDKSGLPSDRFSAERTGGSVSTLTIQRTQQEDSAVYLCASSLQGAETQYFGPGTRLLVL.

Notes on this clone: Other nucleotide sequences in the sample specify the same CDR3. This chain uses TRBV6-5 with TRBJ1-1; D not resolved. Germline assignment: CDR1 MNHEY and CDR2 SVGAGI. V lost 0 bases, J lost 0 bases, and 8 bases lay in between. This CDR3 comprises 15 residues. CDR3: CASSYSTVMNTEAFF. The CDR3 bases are TGTGCCAGCAGTTACTCGACTGTTATGAACACTGAAGCTTTCTTT.

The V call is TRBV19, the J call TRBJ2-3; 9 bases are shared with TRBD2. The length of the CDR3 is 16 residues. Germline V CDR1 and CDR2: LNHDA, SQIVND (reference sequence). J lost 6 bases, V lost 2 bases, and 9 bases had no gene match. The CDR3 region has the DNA TGTGCCAGTAGTATATCCGCGGGAGGGCCTGCGGATACGCAGTATTTT. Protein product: CASSISAGGPADTQYF.

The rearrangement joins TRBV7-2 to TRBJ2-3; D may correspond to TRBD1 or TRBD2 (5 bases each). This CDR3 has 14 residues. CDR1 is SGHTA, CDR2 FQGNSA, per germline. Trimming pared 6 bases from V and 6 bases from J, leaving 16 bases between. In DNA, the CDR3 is TGTGCCAGCAGGAGGGACCGCGTTAGGGATACGCAGTATTTT. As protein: CASRRDRVRDTQYF.

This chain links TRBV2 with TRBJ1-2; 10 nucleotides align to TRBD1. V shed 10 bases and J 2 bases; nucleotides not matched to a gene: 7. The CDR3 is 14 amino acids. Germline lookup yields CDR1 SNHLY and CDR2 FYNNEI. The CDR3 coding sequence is TGTGCCACGGGACAGGGGCTGGGGAACTATGGCTACACCTTC. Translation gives CATGQGLGNYGYTF. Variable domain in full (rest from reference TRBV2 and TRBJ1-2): EPEVTQTPSHQVTQMGQEVILRCVPISNHLYFYWYRQILGQKVEFLVSFYNNEISEKSEIFDDQFSVERPDGSNFTLKIRSTKLEDSAMYFCATGQGLGNYGYTFGSGTRLTVV.

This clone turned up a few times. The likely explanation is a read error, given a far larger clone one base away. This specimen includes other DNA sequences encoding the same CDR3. DNA of the CDR3: TGCGCCAGCAGCTTGTCAGAGACCCAGTACTTC. Encoded protein: CASSLSETQYF. V usage is TRBV5-1 and J usage is TRBJ2-5, with no clear D. CDR3 length equals 11 residues. CDR1 SGHRS and CDR2 YFSETQ come from the germline V gene. Deletions cut 1 base from V and 4 bases from J, with 2 bases between.

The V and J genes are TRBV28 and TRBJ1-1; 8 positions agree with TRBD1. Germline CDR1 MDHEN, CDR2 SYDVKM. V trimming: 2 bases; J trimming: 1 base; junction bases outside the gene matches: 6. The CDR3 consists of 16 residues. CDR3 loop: CASSLPGGRGNTEAFF. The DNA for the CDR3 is TGTGCCAGCAGTTTACCAGGGGGCAGGGGGAACACTGAAGCTTTCTTT.

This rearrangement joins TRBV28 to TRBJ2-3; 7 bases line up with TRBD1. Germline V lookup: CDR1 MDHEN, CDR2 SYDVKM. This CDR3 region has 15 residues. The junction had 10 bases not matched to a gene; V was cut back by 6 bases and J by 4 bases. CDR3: CASSRQGPAADTQYF. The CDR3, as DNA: TGTGCCAGCAGCAGACAGGGCCCCGCGGCAGATACGCAGTATTTT.

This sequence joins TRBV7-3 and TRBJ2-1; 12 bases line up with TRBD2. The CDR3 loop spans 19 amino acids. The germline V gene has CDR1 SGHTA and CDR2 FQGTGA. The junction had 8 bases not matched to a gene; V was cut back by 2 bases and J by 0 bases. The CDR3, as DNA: TGTGCCAGCAGCTTATATGGGACTAGCGGGCCGAGCTCCTACAATGAGCAGTTCTTC. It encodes CASSLYGTSGPSSYNEQFF.

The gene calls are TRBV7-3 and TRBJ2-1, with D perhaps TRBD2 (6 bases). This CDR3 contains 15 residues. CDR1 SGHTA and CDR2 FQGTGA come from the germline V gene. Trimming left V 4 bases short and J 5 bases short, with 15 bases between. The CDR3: CASSSVAGLNNEQFF. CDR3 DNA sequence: TGTGCCAGCAGCTCCGTTGCGGGGCTAAACAATGAGCAGTTCTTC.

The CDR3 bases are TGTGCCAGCACCAAGAACAGGGGTTTCGGGGAGACCCAGTACTTC. This gives the protein CASTKNRGFGETQYF. V is TRBV5-4 and J is TRBJ2-5; 7 bases align to TRBD1. V gave up 6 bases and J gave up 5 bases; unmatched junction bases: 13. Germline V gives CDR1 SGHNT, CDR2 YYREEE (reference sequence). The length of the CDR3 is 15 residues.

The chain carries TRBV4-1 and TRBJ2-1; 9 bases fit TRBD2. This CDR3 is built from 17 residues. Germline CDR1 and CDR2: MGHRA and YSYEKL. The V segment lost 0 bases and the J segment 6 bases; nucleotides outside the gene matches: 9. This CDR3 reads CASSQDNSGSGFNEQFF. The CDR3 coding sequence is TGCGCCAGCAGCCAAGATAATAGCGGGAGCGGATTCAATGAGCAGTTCTTC.

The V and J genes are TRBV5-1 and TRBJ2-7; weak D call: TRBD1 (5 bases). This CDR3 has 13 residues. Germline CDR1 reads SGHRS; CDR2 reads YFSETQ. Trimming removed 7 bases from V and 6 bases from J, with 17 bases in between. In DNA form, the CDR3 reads TGCGCCAGCGGTAGGGGCTTTCAGGTCGAGCAGTACTTC. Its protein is CASGRGFQVEQYF.

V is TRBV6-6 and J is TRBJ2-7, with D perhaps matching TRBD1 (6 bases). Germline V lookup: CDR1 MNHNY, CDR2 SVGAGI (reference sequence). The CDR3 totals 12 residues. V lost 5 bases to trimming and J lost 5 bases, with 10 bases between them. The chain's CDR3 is CASSAGVDEQYF. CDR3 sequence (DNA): TGTGCCAGCAGTGCAGGGGTAGACGAGCAGTACTTC.